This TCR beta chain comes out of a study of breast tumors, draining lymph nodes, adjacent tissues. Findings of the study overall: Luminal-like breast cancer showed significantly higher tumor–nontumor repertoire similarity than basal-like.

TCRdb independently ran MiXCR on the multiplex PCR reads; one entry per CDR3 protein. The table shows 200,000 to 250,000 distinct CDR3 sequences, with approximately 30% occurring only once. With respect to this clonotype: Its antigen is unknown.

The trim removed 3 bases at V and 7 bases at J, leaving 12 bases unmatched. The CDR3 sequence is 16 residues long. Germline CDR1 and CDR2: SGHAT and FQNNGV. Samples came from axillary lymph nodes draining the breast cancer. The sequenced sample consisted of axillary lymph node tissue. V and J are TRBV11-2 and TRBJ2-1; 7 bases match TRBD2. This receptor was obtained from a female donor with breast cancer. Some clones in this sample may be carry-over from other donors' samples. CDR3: CASSFQRPRGGNEQFF. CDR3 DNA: TGTGCCAGCAGCTTTCAGCGCCCGAGGGGAGGGAATGAGCAGTTCTTC.